These 28 T cell receptor beta chains came from one sample sequenced in a study of blood T cell repertoires in COVID-19. This table comes from immunoSEQ multiplex PCR, and its TCRdb copy is limited to in-frame clones, with some not included. The sample carries approximately 180,000 clones, around 89% recorded once. Sequencing input: peripheral blood. These receptor sequences come from a man in his forties or fifties with active or convalescent COVID-19.

The rearrangement uses TRBV19 and TRBJ2-5, with a weak D call TRBD2 (5 bases). The CDR3 is 13 residues long. V lost 6 bases and J lost 2, with 10 bases in between. In germline, CDR1 is LNHDA, CDR2 SQIVND (reference sequence). The CDR3 coding sequence is TGTGCCAGTAGACGGACTGTTCAAGAGACCCAGTACTTC. Its translation is CASRRTVQETQYF.

The chain uses TRBV6-4 and TRBJ1-1; 9 nucleotides match TRBD1. The V gene's germline CDR1 is MRHNA and CDR2 SNTAGT. There are 13 residues in the CDR3. The ends lost 5 bases at V and 3 bases at J; junction bases unmatched: 1. The CDR3 is CASSRDRDTEAFF. CDR3 DNA: TGTGCCAGCAGTAGGGACAGGGACACTGAAGCTTTCTTT.

This clone occurred a few times. The chain uses TRBV3-1 (or the pseudogene TRBV3-2) and TRBJ2-1; 7 bases match TRBD1. CDR3 length: 12 amino acids. V lost 10 bases to trimming and J lost 5 bases; unmatched junction nucleotides: 5. CDR1 is LGHDT, CDR2 YNNKEL, per germline (reference sequence). The CDR3 reads CATGDRDNEQFF. CDR3 bases: TGTGCCACCGGGGACAGAGACAATGAGCAGTTCTTC.

V and J are TRBV10-3 and TRBJ2-5, with a possible D match to TRBD1 (5 bases). Trimming took 0 bases from V and 5 from J, leaving 13 bases between them. Per germline, CDR1 ENHRY and CDR2 SYGVKD. This CDR3 contains 15 residues. CDR3 in amino acids: CAISESQGSYETQYF. CDR3 DNA: TGTGCCATCAGTGAGTCGCAGGGTTCCTATGAGACCCAGTACTTC.

The V gene is TRBV5-5, the J gene TRBJ1-5; D may be TRBD1 (6 bases). The CDR3 totals 15 residues. The germline V and J ends were trimmed by 4 bases and 6 bases, with 17 bases remaining between them. Germline lookup yields CDR1 SGHKS and CDR2 YYEKEE (reference sequence). The DNA for the CDR3 is TGTGCCAGCAGCCCTGGGTCAGGGGAGATTCAGCCCCAGCATTTT. Its protein is CASSPGSGEIQPQHF.

The gene calls are TRBV5-1 and TRBJ1-4, with 8 bases fitting TRBD1. The germline V gene encodes CDR1 SGHRS and CDR2 YFSETQ. The ends lost 0 bases at V and 8 bases at J; junction bases unmatched: 9. The CDR3 is 16 residues long. The CDR3 DNA sequence: TGCGCCAGCAGCTTGGGAGCTGCAGGGGGCGGAGAAAAACTGTTTTTT. Translated, it gives CASSLGAAGGGEKLFF.

The V call is TRBV5-4, the J call TRBJ1-1, with unresolved D. The CDR3 contains 17 residues. The V end lost 0 bases, the J end lost 0 bases, and 15 bases lay between the germline ends. Germline V gene lookup returns CDR1 SGHNT and CDR2 YYREEE (reference sequence). The CDR3 sequence: CASSLVPGENMNTEAFF. The CDR3 DNA follows: TGTGCCAGCAGCTTGGTGCCGGGAGAAAACATGAACACTGAAGCTTTCTTT.

This chain links TRBV6-5 with TRBJ1-1; possibly TRBD1 for D (6 bases). V dropped 7 bases and J dropped 0 bases, with 9 bases sitting between them. Germline CDR1 MNHEY, CDR2 SVGAGI. There are 13 residues in the CDR3. CDR3 in amino acids: CASIGTMNTEAFF. DNA of the CDR3: TGTGCCAGCATTGGGACAATGAACACTGAAGCTTTCTTT.

The CDR3 spells CAIDRANTGELFF. The CDR3 DNA is TGTGCCATCGACAGAGCGAACACCGGGGAGCTGTTTTTT. The chain employs TRBV7-2 and TRBJ2-2; the D gene is possibly TRBD1 (5 bases). V lost 10 bases and J lost 0, with 9 bases in between. This CDR3 region has 13 residues. Germline-derived CDR1 and CDR2 are SGHTA and FQGNSA.

The chain combines TRBV13 with TRBJ2-7; maybe TRBD1 (5 bases). Trimming removed 5 bases from V and 7 bases from J, with 12 bases in between. The germline V gene has CDR1 PRHDT and CDR2 FYEKMQ (reference sequence). This CDR3 has 12 amino acids. The CDR3 sequence: CASSQTAKEQYF. The DNA of the CDR3 is TGTGCCAGCAGCCAGACAGCGAAAGAGCAGTACTTC.

This clone is a singleton in its sample. The chain couples TRBV7-2 to TRBJ1-6; 7 nucleotides agree with TRBD1. This CDR3 is 15 amino acids long. J was trimmed by 5 bases and V by 3 bases; bases with no gene match: 4. The germline V gene has CDR1 SGHTA and CDR2 FQGNSA. CDR3 amino acids: CASSFRDRNNSPLHF. The CDR3 DNA reads TGTGCCAGCAGCTTTCGGGACAGAAATAATTCACCCCTCCACTTT.

The gene calls are TRBV15 and TRBJ2-2; maybe TRBD2 (5 bases). The CDR3 is made up of 16 amino acids. Germline V lookup: CDR1 LNHNV, CDR2 YYDKDF (reference sequence). Trimming shortened V by 0 bases and J by 5 bases, and 13 bases separated the two germline ends. The CDR3 DNA follows: TGTGCCACCAGCAGAGATAGAGCGAGGGAGACCGGGGAGCTGTTTTTT. Amino acids: CATSRDRARETGELFF.

This chain uses TRBV28 with TRBJ1-3; 7 bases are a match to TRBD1. This CDR3 spans 14 amino acids. The germline V gene encodes CDR1 MDHEN and CDR2 SYDVKM. Trimming took 8 bases from V and 4 from J; bases not matched to a gene: 8. The CDR3 DNA reads TGTGCCAGCGTAAACAGGGGTTTAGGAAACACCATATATTTT. It yields the protein CASVNRGLGNTIYF.

The genes are TRBV4-2 and TRBJ1-2, with D possibly matching TRBD1 (6 bases). Germline assignment: CDR1 LGHNA and CDR2 YNFKEQ. V was cut by 1 base and J by 0 bases, with 12 bases left in between. The CDR3 sequence is 16 residues long. The CDR3 DNA sequence: TGTGCCAGCAGCCAAGGTCGGACAGTTACTAACTATGGCTACACCTTC. Its translation: CASSQGRTVTNYGYTF.

The chain carries TRBV11-2 and TRBJ2-5; a weak D match, TRBD2 (5 bases). Germline V gene lookup returns CDR1 SGHAT and CDR2 FQNNGV. Trimming took off 0 bases at V and 5 bases at J, with 19 bases between the two ends. There are 17 residues in the CDR3. CDR3 DNA: TGTGCCAGCAGCTTAGAAACGGTGACGGGGAATGGGGAGACCCAGTACTTC. Protein product: CASSLETVTGNGETQYF. Based on the CDR3 plus reference TRBV11-2 and TRBJ2-5, the full variable domain is EAGVAQSPRYKIIEKRQSVAFWCNPISGHATLYWYQQILGQGPKLLIQFQNNGVVDDSQLPKDRFSAERLKGVDSTLKIQPAKLEDSAVYLCASSLETVTGNGETQYFGPGTRLLVL.

This clone has a handful of counts. This chain connects TRBV12-3 or TRBV12-4 to TRBJ1-1, with 7 bases fitting TRBD1. The junction had 7 bases not matched to a gene; V was cut back by 4 bases and J by 11 bases. The CDR3 spans 12 residues. The CDR3 sequence: CASSSTGDGAFF. CDR3 DNA sequence: TGTGCCAGCAGTTCAACAGGGGACGGGGCTTTCTTT.

A note on this clone: The same CDR3 arises from other DNA sequences in this sample as well. The chain couples TRBV2 to TRBJ2-1; no firm D call. Looked up from germline, CDR1 is SNHLY and CDR2 is FYNNEI. Trimming cost V 6 bases and J 4 bases, with 4 bases left between them. This CDR3 has 11 amino acids. CDR3 sequence: CASSLYNEQFF. The DNA for the CDR3 is TGTGCCAGCAGCCTATACAATGAGCAGTTCTTC.

The rearrangement joins TRBV9 to TRBJ2-3; a weak D match, TRBD2 (5 bases). V lost 2 bases, J lost 4 bases, and 8 bases lay in between. Germline CDR1 reads SGDLS; CDR2 reads YYNGEE. This CDR3 comprises 13 residues. As DNA, the CDR3 is TGTGCCAGCAGCGTCGGGGAAGCAGATACGCAGTATTTT. This gives the protein CASSVGEADTQYF. Full variable domain (remainder filled in from reference TRBV9 and TRBJ2-3): DSGVTQTPKHLITATGQRVTLRCSPRSGDLSVYWYQQSLDQGLQFLIQYYNGEERAKGNILERFSAQQFPDLHSELNLSSLELGDSALYFCASSVGEADTQYFGPGTRLTVL.

This sequence joins TRBV14 and TRBJ1-1; 8 nucleotides match TRBD1. The CDR3 is made up of 13 amino acids. The V gene end was trimmed by 4 bases and the J gene end by 5 bases; junction bases not matched to a gene: 3. From germline, CDR1 is SGHDN and CDR2 FVKESK. CDR3 in amino acids: CASSRTGGTEAFF. Written as DNA, the CDR3 is TGTGCCAGCAGCCGTACAGGGGGGACTGAAGCTTTCTTT.

In this sample, this clone turned up once. This sequence joins TRBV11-3 and TRBJ1-2, with 9 nucleotides matching TRBD1. CDR1 is SGHNT and CDR2 is YENEEA in the germline V gene. The V and J ends lost 5 bases and 1 base, in that order; junction bases with no gene match: 11. CDR3 length: 17 residues. In DNA form, the CDR3 reads TGTGCCAGCAGCCCGTCGGGACAGGGTTACATTAACTATGGCTACACCTTC. As protein: CASSPSGQGYINYGYTF.

This chain connects TRBV6-2 or TRBV6-3 to TRBJ1-5, with 8 bases lining up with TRBD1. Trimming at V came to 0 bases and at J to 2 bases, leaving 6 bases not matched to a gene. Germline V gives CDR1 MNHEY, CDR2 SVGEGT. This CDR3 spans 17 amino acids. Here the CDR3 reads CASSYSAGGFGNQPQHF. The CDR3 bases are TGTGCCAGCAGTTACTCCGCAGGGGGCTTTGGCAATCAGCCCCAGCATTTT.

The CDR3 nucleotides read TGTGCCAGCAGCTTAAGGCAATTCGGGGGCTACACCTTC. Its translation: CASSLRQFGGYTF. The chain joins TRBV11-1 to TRBJ1-2; no clear D. The CDR3 spans 13 residues. CDR1 and CDR2 from the germline V gene are SGHAT and FQDESV (reference sequence). V lost 2 bases and J lost 8, with 12 bases in between.

V is TRBV11-3 and J is TRBJ1-1; D is perhaps TRBD1 (6 bases). Germline V gene sequence: CDR1 SGHNT, CDR2 YENEEA. V lost 2 bases and J 0 bases, leaving 13 bases between the germline ends. This CDR3 has 16 residues. This chain's CDR3 is CASSLRPGQLNTEAFF. The DNA for the CDR3 is TGTGCCAGCAGCTTACGCCCCGGACAGTTGAACACTGAAGCTTTCTTT.

V gene TRBV19 combines with J gene TRBJ1-1, with D maybe TRBD1 (6 bases). V shed 5 bases and J shed 0 bases, with 13 bases lying between them. Looked up from germline, CDR1 is LNHDA and CDR2 is SQIVND (reference sequence). This CDR3 contains 15 residues. The CDR3 sequence is CASSRGATMNTEAFF. Written as DNA, the CDR3 is TGTGCCAGTAGTCGGGGGGCCACCATGAACACTGAAGCTTTCTTT.

Here the CDR3 DNA reads TGTGCCAGCAGGGATAGGGCTAGCGGAGCCTACGAGCAGTACTTC. Translated: CASRDRASGAYEQYF. The rearrangement links TRBV6-5 to TRBJ2-7; 7 nucleotides agree with TRBD2. The CDR3 totals 15 residues. The trim removed 6 bases at V and 2 bases at J, leaving 10 bases unmatched. Germline assignment: CDR1 MNHEY and CDR2 SVGAGI.

This chain connects TRBV29-1 to TRBJ2-5; the match to TRBD1 covers 12 bases. V trimming: 6 bases; J trimming: 1 base; junction bases outside the gene matches: 3. The CDR3 loop spans 14 amino acids. Germline-derived CDR1 and CDR2 are SQVTM and ANQGSEA. The DNA for the CDR3 is TGCAGCGTGGGACAGGGGGCATTCCAAGAGACCCAGTACTTC. Amino acid sequence: CSVGQGAFQETQYF. The variable domain in full, with the rest retrieved from reference TRBV29-1 and TRBJ2-5, is SAVISQKPSRDICQRGTSLTIQCQVDSQVTMMFWYRQQPGQSLTLIATANQGSEATYESGFVIDKFPISRPNLTFSTLTVSNMSPEDSSIYLCSVGQGAFQETQYFGPGTRLLVL.

This clone was recorded only once. The chain has TRBV7-2 and TRBJ1-2; a possible D gene is TRBD1 (5 bases). This CDR3 is built from 13 residues. The V gene lost 5 bases and the J gene lost 1 base, with 8 bases spanning the gap. In germline, CDR1 is SGHTA, CDR2 FQGNSA. The CDR3 sequence is CASSRGLNYGYTF. In nucleotides, the CDR3 is TGTGCCAGCAGCCGGGGACTTAACTATGGCTACACCTTC. The full variable domain, in which reference TRBV7-2 and TRBJ1-2 provide the parts outside the CDR3, is GAGVSQSPSNKVTEKGKDVELRCDPISGHTALYWYRQSLGQGLEFLIYFQGNSAPDKSGLPSDRFSAERTGGSVSTLTIQRTQQEDSAVYLCASSRGLNYGYTFGSGTRLTVV.

The V and J genes are TRBV7-9 and TRBJ1-4; D gene unclear. Trimming removed 0 bases at V and 7 bases at J, with 12 bases between. CDR1 and CDR2 from the germline V gene are SEHNR and FQNEAQ (reference sequence). The CDR3 sequence is 15 residues long. CDR3 sequence reads: CASSLAHGEVEKLFF. Here the CDR3 DNA reads TGTGCCAGCAGCTTAGCACACGGGGAGGTTGAAAAACTGTTTTTT.